Listed below are T cell receptor beta chains from one sample, sequenced in a study of cytomegalovirus exposure and HLA in healthy donors. The table came from immunoSEQ multiplex PCR; TCRdb's copy has only in-frame clones and leaves some out. The sample has 55,000 to 65,000 clones, approximately 75% seen once. Sequenced material: PBMCs. The receptors here all came from a woman aged 40 to 50 in good health and CMV-seropositive. CDR3s leave out the opening cysteine and the closing phenylalanine or tryptophan. D genes are given only for firm matches.

d_call	v_call	j_call	cdr3_aa
TRBD1	TRBV29-1	TRBJ2-7	SVEGGQGDYEQY
NA	TRBV6-5	TRBJ2-3	ASSYRGHSTDTQY
TRBD1	TRBV5-4	TRBJ2-1	ASRSGTGAYNEQF
TRBD1	TRBV14	TRBJ1-1	ASSQGGRGLLNTEAF
NA	TRBV7-8	TRBJ1-2	ASSIEQGDGYGYT
NA	TRBV9	TRBJ2-5	ASSVEPGEETQY
NA	TRBV7-2	TRBJ2-1	ASSLSGDNYNEQF
NA	TRBV11-2	TRBJ1-3	ASRPTVGNTIY
NA	TRBV6-6	TRBJ1-5	ASSYPTAYSNQPQH
NA	TRBV6-1	TRBJ1-1	VTTGTLEAF
TRBD1	TRBV7-7	TRBJ1-5	ASSLPGGQPQH
TRBD1	TRBV18	TRBJ1-1	ASSQRQGMNTEAF
TRBD1	TRBV13	TRBJ1-2	ASSSRRQGDGYT
TRBD1	TRBV5-1	TRBJ2-2	ASSNRTGGFLGTGELF
TRBD1	TRBV10-3	TRBJ1-5	AISDGTGSNQPQH
TRBD2	TRBV6-1	TRBJ2-3	ASSGTSGGPDTQY
NA	TRBV14	TRBJ1-1	ASSPLRGGLTEAF
NA	TRBV19	TRBJ2-7	ASSPRPGVSYEQY
TRBD1	TRBV5-4	TRBJ1-1	ASSLTQGMNTEAF
TRBD2	TRBV11-2	TRBJ2-7	ASSLGLAGAYSYEQY
TRBD2	TRBV15	TRBJ2-1	ATSRDRNAGAYNEQF
NA	TRBV6-6	TRBJ1-5	ASSPPGHKNQPQH